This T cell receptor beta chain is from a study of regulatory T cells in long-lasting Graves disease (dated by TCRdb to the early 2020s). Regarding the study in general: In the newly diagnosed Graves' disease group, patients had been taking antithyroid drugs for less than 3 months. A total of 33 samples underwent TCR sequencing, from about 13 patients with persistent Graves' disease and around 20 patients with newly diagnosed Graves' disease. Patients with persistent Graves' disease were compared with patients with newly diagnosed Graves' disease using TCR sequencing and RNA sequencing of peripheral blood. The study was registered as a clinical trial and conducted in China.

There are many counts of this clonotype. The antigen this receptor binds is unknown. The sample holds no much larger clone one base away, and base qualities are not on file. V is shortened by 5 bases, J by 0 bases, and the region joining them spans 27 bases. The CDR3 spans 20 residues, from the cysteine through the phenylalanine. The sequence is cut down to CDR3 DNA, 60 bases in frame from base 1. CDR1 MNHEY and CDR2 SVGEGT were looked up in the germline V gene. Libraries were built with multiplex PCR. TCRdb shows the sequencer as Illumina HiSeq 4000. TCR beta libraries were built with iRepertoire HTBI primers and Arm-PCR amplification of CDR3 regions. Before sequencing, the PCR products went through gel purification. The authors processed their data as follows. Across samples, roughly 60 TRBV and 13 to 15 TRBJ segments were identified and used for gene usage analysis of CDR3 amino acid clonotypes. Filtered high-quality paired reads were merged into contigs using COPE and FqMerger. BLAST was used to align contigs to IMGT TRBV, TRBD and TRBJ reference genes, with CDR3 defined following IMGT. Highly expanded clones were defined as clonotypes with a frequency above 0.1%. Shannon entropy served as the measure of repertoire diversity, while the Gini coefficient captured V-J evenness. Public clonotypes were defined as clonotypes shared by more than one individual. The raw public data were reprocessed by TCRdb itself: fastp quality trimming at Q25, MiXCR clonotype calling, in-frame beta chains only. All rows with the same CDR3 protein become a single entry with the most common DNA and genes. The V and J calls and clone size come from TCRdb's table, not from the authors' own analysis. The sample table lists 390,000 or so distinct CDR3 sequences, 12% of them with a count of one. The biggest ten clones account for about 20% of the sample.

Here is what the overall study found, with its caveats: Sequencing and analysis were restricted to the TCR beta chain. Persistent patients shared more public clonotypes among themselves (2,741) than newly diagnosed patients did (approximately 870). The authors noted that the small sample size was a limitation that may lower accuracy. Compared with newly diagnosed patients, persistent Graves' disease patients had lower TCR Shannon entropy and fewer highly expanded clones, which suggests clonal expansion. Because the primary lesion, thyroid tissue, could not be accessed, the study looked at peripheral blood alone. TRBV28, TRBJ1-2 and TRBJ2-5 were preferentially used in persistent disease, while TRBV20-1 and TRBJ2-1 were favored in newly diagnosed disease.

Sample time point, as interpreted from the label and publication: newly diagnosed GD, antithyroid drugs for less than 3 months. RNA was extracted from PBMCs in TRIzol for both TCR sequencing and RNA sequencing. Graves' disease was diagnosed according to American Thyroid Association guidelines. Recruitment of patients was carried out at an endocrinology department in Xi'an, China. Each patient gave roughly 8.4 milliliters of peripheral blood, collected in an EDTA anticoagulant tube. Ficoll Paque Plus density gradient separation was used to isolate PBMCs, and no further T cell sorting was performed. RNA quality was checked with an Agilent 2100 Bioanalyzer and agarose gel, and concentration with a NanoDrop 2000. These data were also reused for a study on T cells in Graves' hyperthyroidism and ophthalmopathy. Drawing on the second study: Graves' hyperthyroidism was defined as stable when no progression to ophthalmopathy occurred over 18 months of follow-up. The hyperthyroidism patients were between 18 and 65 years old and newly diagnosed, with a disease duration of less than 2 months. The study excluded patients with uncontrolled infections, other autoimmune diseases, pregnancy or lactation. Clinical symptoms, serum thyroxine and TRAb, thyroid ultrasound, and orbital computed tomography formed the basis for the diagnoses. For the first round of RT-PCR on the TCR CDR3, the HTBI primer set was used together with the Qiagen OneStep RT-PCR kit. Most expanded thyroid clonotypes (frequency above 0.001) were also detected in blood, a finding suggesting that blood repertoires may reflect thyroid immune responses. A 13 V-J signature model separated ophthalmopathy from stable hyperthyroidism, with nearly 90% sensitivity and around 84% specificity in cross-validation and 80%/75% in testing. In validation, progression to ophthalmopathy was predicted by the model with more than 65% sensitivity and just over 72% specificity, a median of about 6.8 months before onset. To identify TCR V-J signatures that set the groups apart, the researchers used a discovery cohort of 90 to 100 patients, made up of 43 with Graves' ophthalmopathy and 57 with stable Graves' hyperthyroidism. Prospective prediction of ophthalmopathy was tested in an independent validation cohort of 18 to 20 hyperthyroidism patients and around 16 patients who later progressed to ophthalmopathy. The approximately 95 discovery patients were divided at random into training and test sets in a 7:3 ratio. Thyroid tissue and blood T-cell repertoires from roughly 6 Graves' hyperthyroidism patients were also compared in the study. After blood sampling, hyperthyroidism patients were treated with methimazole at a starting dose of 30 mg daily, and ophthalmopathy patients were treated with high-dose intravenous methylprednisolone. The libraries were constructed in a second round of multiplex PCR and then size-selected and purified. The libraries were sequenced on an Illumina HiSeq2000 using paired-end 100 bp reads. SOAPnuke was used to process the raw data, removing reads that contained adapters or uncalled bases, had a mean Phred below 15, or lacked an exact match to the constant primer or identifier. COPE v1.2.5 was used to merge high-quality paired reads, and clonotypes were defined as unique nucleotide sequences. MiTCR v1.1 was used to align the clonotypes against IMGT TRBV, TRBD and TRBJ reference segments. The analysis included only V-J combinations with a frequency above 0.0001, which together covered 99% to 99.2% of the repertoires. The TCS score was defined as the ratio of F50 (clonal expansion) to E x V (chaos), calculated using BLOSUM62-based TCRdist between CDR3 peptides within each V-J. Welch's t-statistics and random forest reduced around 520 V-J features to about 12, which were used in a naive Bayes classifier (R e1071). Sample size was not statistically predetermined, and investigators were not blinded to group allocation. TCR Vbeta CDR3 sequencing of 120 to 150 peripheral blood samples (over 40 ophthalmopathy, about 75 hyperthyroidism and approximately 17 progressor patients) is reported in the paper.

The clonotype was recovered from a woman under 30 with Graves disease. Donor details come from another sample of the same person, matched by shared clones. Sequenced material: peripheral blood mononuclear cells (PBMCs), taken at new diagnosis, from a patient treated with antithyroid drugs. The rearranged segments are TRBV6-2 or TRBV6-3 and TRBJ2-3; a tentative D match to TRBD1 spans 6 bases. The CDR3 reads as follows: CASSDFDRNPGLLSTDTQYF. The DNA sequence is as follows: TGTGCCAGCAGTGATTTTGACAGGAATCCCGGCTTACTTAGCACAGATACGCAGTATTTT.